One T cell receptor (beta chain) is described in this entry. Profiling relied on immunoSEQ multiplex PCR, and the TCRdb table lists in-frame clones only, not all of them. The sample holds about 82,000 clones; approximately 94% are singletons and the top ten take roughly 0.4%. CDR3 length: 16 amino acids. Germline assignment: CDR1 LNHDA and CDR2 SQIVND (reference sequence). V shed 8 bases and J shed 4 bases, with 18 bases lying between them. The entry originates in a study of technical replicates of blood from four donors. The source of this sequence is a human donor in good health. V is TRBV19 and J is TRBJ2-6, with D tentatively TRBD1 (5 bases). The sequenced sample was T cells isolated from PBMCs. CDR3 sequence reads: CASEIRKWTGANVLTF. In DNA, the CDR3 is TGTGCCAGTGAAATCCGGAAGTGGACAGGGGCCAACGTCCTGACTTTC.